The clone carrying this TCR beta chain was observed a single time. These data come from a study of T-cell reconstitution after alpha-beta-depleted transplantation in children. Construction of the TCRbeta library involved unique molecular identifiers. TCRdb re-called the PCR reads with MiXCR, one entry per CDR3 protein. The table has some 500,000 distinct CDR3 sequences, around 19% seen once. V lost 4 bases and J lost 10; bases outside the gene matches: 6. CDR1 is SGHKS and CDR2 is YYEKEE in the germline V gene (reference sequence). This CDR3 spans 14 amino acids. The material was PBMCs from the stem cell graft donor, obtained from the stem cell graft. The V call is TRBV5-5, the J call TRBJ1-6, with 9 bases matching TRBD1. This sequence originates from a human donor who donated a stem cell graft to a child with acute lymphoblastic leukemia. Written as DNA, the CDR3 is TGTGCCAGCAGCCACGGACAGGGGCGCTCACCCCTCCACTTT. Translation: CASSHGQGRSPLHF.